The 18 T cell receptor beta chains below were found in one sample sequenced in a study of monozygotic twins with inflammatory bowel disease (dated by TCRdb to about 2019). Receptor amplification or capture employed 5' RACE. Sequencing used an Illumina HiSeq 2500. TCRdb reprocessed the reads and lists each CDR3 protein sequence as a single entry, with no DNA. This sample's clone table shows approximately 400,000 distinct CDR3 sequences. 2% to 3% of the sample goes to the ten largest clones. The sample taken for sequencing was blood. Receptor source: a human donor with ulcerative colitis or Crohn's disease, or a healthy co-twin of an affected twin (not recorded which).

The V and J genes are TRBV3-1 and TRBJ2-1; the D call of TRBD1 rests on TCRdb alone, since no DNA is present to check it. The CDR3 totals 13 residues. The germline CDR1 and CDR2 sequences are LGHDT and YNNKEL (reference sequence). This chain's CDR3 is CASSPVGGGEQFF.

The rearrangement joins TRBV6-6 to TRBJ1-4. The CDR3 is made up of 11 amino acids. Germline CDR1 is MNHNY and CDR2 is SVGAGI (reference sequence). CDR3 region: CATEDNEKLFF.

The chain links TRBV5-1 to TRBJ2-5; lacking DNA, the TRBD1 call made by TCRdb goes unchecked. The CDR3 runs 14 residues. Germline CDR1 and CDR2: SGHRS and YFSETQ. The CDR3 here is CASSPHRDMETQYF.

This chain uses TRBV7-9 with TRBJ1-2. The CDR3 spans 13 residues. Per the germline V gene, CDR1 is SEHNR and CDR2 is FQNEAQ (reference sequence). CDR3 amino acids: CASSFLSHRGYTF.

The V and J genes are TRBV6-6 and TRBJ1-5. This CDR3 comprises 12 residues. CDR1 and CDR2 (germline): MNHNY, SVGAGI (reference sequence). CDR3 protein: CASSYASQPQHF.

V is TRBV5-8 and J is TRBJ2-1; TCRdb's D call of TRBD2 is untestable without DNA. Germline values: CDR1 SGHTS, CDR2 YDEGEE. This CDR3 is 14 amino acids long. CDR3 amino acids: CASSLWARYNEQFF.

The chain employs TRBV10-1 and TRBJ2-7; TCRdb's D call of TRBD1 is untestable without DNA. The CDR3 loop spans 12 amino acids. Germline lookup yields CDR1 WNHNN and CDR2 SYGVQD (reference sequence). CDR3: CASSDGGYEQYF.

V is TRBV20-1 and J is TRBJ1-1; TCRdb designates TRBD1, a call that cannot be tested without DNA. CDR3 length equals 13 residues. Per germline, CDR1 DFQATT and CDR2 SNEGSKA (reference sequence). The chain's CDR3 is CRHRDSRNTEAFF.

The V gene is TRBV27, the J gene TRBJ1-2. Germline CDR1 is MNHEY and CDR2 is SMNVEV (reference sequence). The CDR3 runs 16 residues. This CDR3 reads CASSLNPQGLGHGYTF.

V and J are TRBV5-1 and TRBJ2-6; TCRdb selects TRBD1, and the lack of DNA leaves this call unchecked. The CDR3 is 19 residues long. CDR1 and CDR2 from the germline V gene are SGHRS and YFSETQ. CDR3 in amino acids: CASSLQTPGPFSGANVLTF.

CDR3 amino acids: CASSPRTGINEQFF. The chain carries TRBV11-3 and TRBJ2-1; checking the TCRdb D call of TRBD1 is not possible without DNA. Germline CDR1 SGHNT, CDR2 YENEEA. This CDR3 comprises 14 residues.

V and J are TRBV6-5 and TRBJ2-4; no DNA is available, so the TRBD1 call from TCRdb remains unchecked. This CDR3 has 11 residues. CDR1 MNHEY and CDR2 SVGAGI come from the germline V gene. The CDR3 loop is CASSAGNIQYF.

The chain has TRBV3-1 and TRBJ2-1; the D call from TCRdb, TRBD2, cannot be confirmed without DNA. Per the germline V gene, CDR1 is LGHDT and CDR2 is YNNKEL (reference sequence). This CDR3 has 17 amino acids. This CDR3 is CASSQEGRGGRYNEQFF.

Here the CDR3 reads CSARVGVDNEQFF. The genes are TRBV20-1 and TRBJ2-1. CDR1 and CDR2 from the germline V gene are DFQATT and SNEGSKA (reference sequence). The CDR3 extends over 13 amino acids.

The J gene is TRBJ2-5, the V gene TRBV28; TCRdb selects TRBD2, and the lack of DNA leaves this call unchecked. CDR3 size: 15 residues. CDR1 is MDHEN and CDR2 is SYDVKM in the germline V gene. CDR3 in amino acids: CASSSAASSQETQYF.

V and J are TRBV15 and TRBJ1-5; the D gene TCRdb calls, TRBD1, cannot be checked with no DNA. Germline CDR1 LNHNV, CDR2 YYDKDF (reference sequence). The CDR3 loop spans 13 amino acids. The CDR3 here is CATSRTVNQPQHF. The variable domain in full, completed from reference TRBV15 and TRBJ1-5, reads DAMVIQNPRYQVTQFGKPVTLSCSQTLNHNVMYWYQQKSSQAPKLLFHYYDKDFNNEADTPDNFQSRRPNTSFCFLDIRSPGLGDTAMYLCATSRTVNQPQHFGDGTRLSIL.

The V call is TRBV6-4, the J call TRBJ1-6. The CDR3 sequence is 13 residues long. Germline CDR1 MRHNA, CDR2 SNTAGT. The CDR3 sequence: CASSAEGNSPLHF.

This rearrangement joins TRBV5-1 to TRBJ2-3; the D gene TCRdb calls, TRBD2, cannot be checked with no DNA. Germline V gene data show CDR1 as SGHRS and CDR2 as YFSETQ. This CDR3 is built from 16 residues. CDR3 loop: CASSLGGLADTDTQYF.